These 13 T cell receptor beta chains share one sample of origin, sequenced in a study of cytomegalovirus exposure and HLA in healthy donors. Clones were read by immunoSEQ multiplex PCR, and TCRdb kept only the in-frame ones, dropping some. The profile shows roughly 71,000 clones, 94% of them singletons. Input material: PBMCs. These receptors originate from a woman between 18 and 29 years old in good health and CMV-seronegative.

The chain recombines TRBV5-4 with TRBJ2-3; D perhaps matches TRBD2 (7 bases). From germline, CDR1 is SGHNT and CDR2 YYREEE (reference sequence). CDR3 length: 18 amino acids. With 2 bases removed from V and 1 base from J, the gap between germline ends came to 20 bases. This CDR3 is CASSLEQAGASGTDTQYF. In DNA, the CDR3 is TGTGCCAGCAGCTTAGAACAGGCGGGGGCATCGGGCACAGATACGCAGTATTTT.

V and J are TRBV4-1 and TRBJ2-1; 8 nucleotides agree with TRBD2. The CDR3 runs to 19 residues. The V gene end was trimmed by 1 base and the J gene end by 4 bases; junction bases not matched to a gene: 15. Looked up from germline, CDR1 is MGHRA and CDR2 is YSYEKL. The CDR3 here is CASSQVLPRGTGGYNEQFF. CDR3 DNA sequence: TGCGCCAGCAGCCAAGTCCTTCCGCGCGGGACGGGGGGGTACAATGAGCAGTTCTTC.

The gene calls are TRBV4-1 and TRBJ2-7; possible D gene TRBD2, 5 bases. The CDR3 totals 15 residues. The V end lost 0 bases, the J end lost 2 bases, and 11 bases lay between the germline ends. Germline CDR1 MGHRA, CDR2 YSYEKL. The chain's CDR3 is CASSQESVRAYEQYF. CDR3 DNA sequence: TGCGCCAGCAGCCAAGAATCGGTGCGGGCCTACGAGCAGTACTTC.

This chain joins TRBV7-2 and TRBJ1-5; D is unresolved. This CDR3 has 15 residues. The germline V gene encodes CDR1 SGHTA and CDR2 FQGNSA. The V and J ends lost 5 bases and 3 bases respectively, with 14 bases between them. CDR3 amino acids: CASSPKSEFNQPQHF. CDR3 nucleotides: TGTGCCAGCAGCCCTAAAAGCGAATTCAATCAGCCCCAGCATTTT.

The J gene is TRBJ1-5, the V gene TRBV9, with 7 bases identical to TRBD1. From germline, CDR1 is SGDLS and CDR2 YYNGEE. This CDR3 is built from 15 residues. Trimming took 0 bases from V and 5 from J; bases not matched to a gene: 5. The CDR3 sequence: CASSVGQGLDQPQHF. For the CDR3, the DNA is TGTGCCAGCAGCGTAGGACAGGGTTTAGATCAGCCCCAGCATTTT.

The chain employs TRBV25-1 and TRBJ1-3, with TRBD1 matching over 9 bases. CDR3 length: 17 residues. CDR1 and CDR2 (germline): MGHDK, SYGVNS. V shed 5 bases, J shed 2 bases, and the junction held 10 bases outside the gene matches. CDR3 amino acids: CASSSRQGGTAGNTIYF. In nucleotides, the CDR3 is TGTGCCAGCAGTTCCCGACAGGGGGGTACTGCTGGAAACACCATATATTTT.

The J gene is TRBJ2-7, the V gene TRBV7-2; TRBD2 agrees at 7 bases. V lost 2 bases and J lost 5; bases outside the gene matches: 3. The CDR3 runs to 13 residues. Per the germline V gene, CDR1 is SGHTA and CDR2 is FQGNSA. This CDR3 reads CASSLRGRDEQYF. In DNA form, the CDR3 reads TGTGCCAGCAGCTTAAGAGGGAGGGACGAGCAGTACTTC. The variable domain in full, with the rest retrieved from reference TRBV7-2 and TRBJ2-7, is GAGVSQSPSNKVTEKGKDVELRCDPISGHTALYWYRQSLGQGLEFLIYFQGNSAPDKSGLPSDRFSAERTGGSVSTLTIQRTQQEDSAVYLCASSLRGRDEQYFGPGTRLTVT.

V and J are TRBV5-4 and TRBJ2-7, with D possibly being TRBD1 (5 bases). The V and J ends lost 4 bases and 2 bases respectively, with 16 bases between them. This CDR3 has 15 amino acids. Per germline, CDR1 SGHNT and CDR2 YYREEE (reference sequence). CDR3 in amino acids: CASSRGLRPPYEQYF. The CDR3 DNA is TGTGCCAGCAGCAGGGGCCTGAGGCCGCCCTACGAGCAGTACTTC.

This rearrangement joins TRBV9 to TRBJ2-5, with 14 bases aligning to TRBD2. This CDR3 has 16 amino acids. J was trimmed by 4 bases and V by 3 bases; bases with no gene match: 5. Germline lookup yields CDR1 SGDLS and CDR2 YYNGEE. CDR3 region: CASSAHGTSGGETQYF. In nucleotides, the CDR3 is TGTGCCAGCAGCGCCCACGGGACTAGCGGGGGAGAGACCCAGTACTTC.

The chain links TRBV9 to TRBJ2-3; TRBD2 aligns across 8 bases. The CDR3 contains 19 residues. Germline V gives CDR1 SGDLS, CDR2 YYNGEE. J gave up 2 bases and V 0 bases, and 14 bases lay outside the gene matches. CDR3 region: CASSVASGEGLAHTDTQYF. DNA for the CDR3: TGTGCCAGCAGCGTAGCGTCGGGGGAAGGACTAGCCCACACAGATACGCAGTATTTT.

The rearrangement joins TRBV5-4 to TRBJ2-2; 8 bases match TRBD1. The germline gives CDR1 SGHNT, CDR2 YYREEE (reference sequence). V trimming: 6 bases; J trimming: 0 bases; junction bases outside the gene matches: 10. The CDR3 length is 17 residues. In DNA, the CDR3 is TGTGCCAGCACCTCGCCCCCGGGACAGGCGAACACCGGGGAGCTGTTTTTT. Its translation is CASTSPPGQANTGELFF.

V gene TRBV28 combines with J gene TRBJ2-5; 15 bases align to TRBD2. Looked up from germline, CDR1 is MDHEN and CDR2 is SYDVKM. The CDR3 sequence is 16 residues long. After removal of 5 bases from V and 6 bases from J, the junction contained 7 bases not matched to a gene. The CDR3 coding sequence is TGTGCCAGCAGTGGGACTAGCGGGGGGCGAAGACAGACCCAGTACTTC. The encoded protein is CASSGTSGGRRQTQYF.

The V and J genes are TRBV28 and TRBJ2-7; 9 bases are a match to TRBD1. The germline V gene encodes CDR1 MDHEN and CDR2 SYDVKM. This CDR3 contains 13 residues. The DNA for the CDR3 is TGTACGACACGGGGACAGGGAGTCTCCGAGCAGTACTTC. As protein: CTTRGQGVSEQYF.